The 15 T cell receptor beta chains reported below all come from one sample, sequenced in a study of shared clonotypes between healthy human individuals. The method was immunoSEQ multiplex PCR; TCRdb's version includes in-frame clones alone and lacks a portion of them. The table records about 960,000 clones, approximately 76% of them present only once. The sample consisted of memory CD4+ T cells sorted from blood. This sample's subset: CD45RA-negative fraction. The source of these receptors is a man between 18 and 29 years old in good health.

The chain combines TRBV2 with TRBJ2-7; TRBD1 aligns across 7 bases. This CDR3 has 13 residues. V was clipped by 10 bases and J by 0 bases; unmatched bases: 6. CDR1 is SNHLY, CDR2 FYNNEI, per germline. CDR3 nucleotides: TGTGCCACCAACCGGGACAGCTCCTACGAGCAGTACTTC. Encoded protein: CATNRDSSYEQYF.

The chain is built from TRBV29-1 and TRBJ2-7; no clear D. Germline loops: CDR1 SQVTM, CDR2 ANQGSEA. Trimming removed 4 bases at V and 6 bases at J, with 13 bases between. The CDR3 length is 12 residues. The CDR3 nucleotides are TGCAGCGTTGTCCCAAGCGTAAGCGAGCAGTACTTC. It is translated as CSVVPSVSEQYF.

On this clone itself: Other DNA sequences within the sample encode an identical CDR3. This chain links TRBV7-9 with TRBJ1-1; 10 bases match TRBD1. CDR3 length: 14 residues. J lost 3 bases, V lost 3 bases, and 1 base had no gene match. Germline V lookup: CDR1 SEHNR, CDR2 FQNEAQ (reference sequence). The CDR3 region is CASSFGQGDTEAFF. The CDR3 DNA sequence: TGTGCCAGCAGCTTCGGACAGGGGGACACTGAAGCTTTCTTT.

This clone showed up just a few times. The junction shows a germline mismatch at one end, possibly a read error. The V and J genes are TRBV5-4 and TRBJ2-7; 12 nucleotides agree with TRBD2. CDR3 size: 13 residues. The germline CDR1 and CDR2 sequences are SGHNT and YYREEE (reference sequence). The CDR3 nucleotides read TGTGCCAGCAGCGGAGGACTAGCGGGGACTCTAGGATTC. Translation: CASSGGLAGTLGF.

The chain joins TRBV12-5 to TRBJ2-7; D is tentatively TRBD1 or TRBD2 (5 bases each). CDR1 is LGHNT and CDR2 is FRNRAP in the germline V gene. The CDR3 spans 16 residues. With 7 bases removed from V and 3 bases from J, the gap between germline ends came to 22 bases. Written as DNA, the CDR3 is TGTGCTAGTGCCGAGGCCGGGACCTCAACCTTCTACGAGCAGTACTTC. It codes for CASAEAGTSTFYEQYF.

The V gene is TRBV2, the J gene TRBJ2-3; D is unclear. The CDR3 runs 15 residues. CDR1 is SNHLY, CDR2 FYNNEI, per germline. The ends were cut back, 7 bases at V and 2 bases at J, with 16 bases in the middle. For the CDR3, the DNA is TGTGCCAGCACATTCGCTCCCCCTTCCACAGATACGCAGTATTTT. It yields the protein CASTFAPPSTDTQYF.

This sequence joins TRBV14 and TRBJ1-2, with no clear D. The germline CDR1 and CDR2 sequences are SGHDN and FVKESK. This CDR3 region has 17 residues. The V and J ends lost 1 base and 7 bases respectively, with 22 bases between them. The CDR3 region is CASSQVRPGGSSSGYTF. The CDR3 nucleotides are TGTGCCAGCAGCCAAGTCAGGCCGGGAGGGAGTAGCTCTGGCTACACCTTC.

V is TRBV7-9 and J is TRBJ2-7; no clear D. V was cut by 0 bases and J by 5 bases, with 11 bases left in between. Germline assignment: CDR1 SEHNR and CDR2 FQNEAQ (reference sequence). This CDR3 is built from 14 residues. The CDR3 DNA reads TGTGCCAGCAGCTTAGCCGAGGTCCGGGACGAGCAGTACTTC. Translating it yields CASSLAEVRDEQYF.

The chain has TRBV2 and TRBJ2-2, with D uncertain. The CDR3 sequence is 13 residues long. Germline values: CDR1 SNHLY, CDR2 FYNNEI. V was shortened by 0 bases and J by 10 bases, with 9 bases between the two germline ends. In DNA, the CDR3 is TGTGCCAGCAGTGAAGCTCCCTATTCGGAGCTGTTTTTT. Translating gives CASSEAPYSELFF.

This clone showed up just a few times. The rearrangement uses TRBV19 and TRBJ1-1; no firm D call. Germline V gene lookup returns CDR1 LNHDA and CDR2 SQIVND (reference sequence). This CDR3 spans 13 amino acids. Trimming cost V 4 bases and J 4 bases, with 10 bases left between them. The DNA of the CDR3 is TGTGCCAGTAGTACCCTACAGAGCACTGAAGCTTTCTTT. Amino acid sequence: CASSTLQSTEAFF.

As regards this clone: This sample also contains other DNA sequences that code for the same CDR3. The CDR3 loop reads CASSFSGGEQYF. CDR3 nucleotide sequence: TGCGCCAGCAGCTTCTCCGGGGGCGAGCAGTACTTC. This chain uses TRBV5-1 with TRBJ2-7, with TRBD2 as a possible D gene (6 bases). Germline values: CDR1 SGHRS, CDR2 YFSETQ. The CDR3 is 12 residues long. V was trimmed by 2 bases and J by 6 bases, leaving 9 bases between them. Using reference TRBV5-1 and TRBJ2-7 for the parts outside the CDR3, the full variable domain is KAGVTQTPRYLIKTRGQQVTLSCSPISGHRSVSWYQQTPGQGLQFLFEYFSETQRNKGNFPGRFSGRQFSNSRSEMNVSTLELGDSALYLCASSFSGGEQYFGPGTRLTVT.

The rearrangement joins TRBV4-1 to TRBJ1-1; D uncertain. The CDR3 has 14 amino acids. V lost 1 base to trimming and J lost 2 bases, with 8 bases between them. Germline CDR1 and CDR2: MGHRA and YSYEKL. CDR3 nucleotides: TGCGCCAGCAGCCAAGTCGGGCAAAACACTGAAGCTTTCTTT. Protein product: CASSQVGQNTEAFF.

This clone appeared a few times. V usage is TRBV19 and J usage is TRBJ1-5; D gene uncertain. The germline CDR1 and CDR2 sequences are LNHDA and SQIVND (reference sequence). CDR3 size: 15 residues. Deletions cut 7 bases from V and 2 bases from J, with 15 bases between. The CDR3 nucleotides are TGTGCCAGTACTGGCGGCCCATCGGGCAATCAGCCCCAGCATTTT. Translated: CASTGGPSGNQPQHF.

The rearrangement joins TRBV9 to TRBJ2-3; D is possibly TRBD2 (7 bases). Germline V gene lookup returns CDR1 SGDLS and CDR2 YYNGEE. This CDR3 comprises 16 residues. V lost 0 bases and J 3 bases, leaving 14 bases between the germline ends. CDR3 sequence reads: CASSVDGGRGTDTQYF. The CDR3 DNA reads TGTGCCAGCAGCGTAGACGGGGGGCGCGGGACAGATACGCAGTATTTT.

V is TRBV7-9 and J is TRBJ2-3, with 8 nucleotides matching TRBD1. The CDR3 runs 15 residues. Unmatched junction bases numbered 5, after V lost 4 bases and J lost 2 bases. Germline V gene lookup returns CDR1 SEHNR and CDR2 FQNEAQ (reference sequence). The CDR3 DNA reads TGTGCCAGCAGCTCCGACAGGGGTGCCACAGATACGCAGTATTTT. Its protein product is CASSSDRGATDTQYF.